This T cell receptor (beta chain) was retrieved from a study of T cell responses to AZD1222 COVID-19 vaccine (dated by TCRdb to the early 2020s). With respect to the entire study: Because spike-specific TCR depth and breadth did not differ between the two schedules, AZD1222 recipients who got a second dose at roughly 4 weeks were pooled with those who got a second dose at roughly 12 weeks. A total of over 230 trial participants underwent TCR sequencing, of whom about 200 had received two doses of AZD1222 and approximately 25 had received two doses of the MenACWY control vaccine. Trial participants were enrolled by age into 18-55, 56-69 and 70-plus year subgroups, with roughly 150, 30 and 60 TCR-sequenced participants respectively.

In the case of this clone: Its antigen is not yet known. No base quality values were provided; no much bigger clone lies one nucleotide off.

The CDR3 regions of human TCRbeta chains were analyzed by immunosequencing. In the paper's pipeline: TCRs in the repertoires were matched against a reference library of SARS-CoV-2-specific TCRs that had been generated with the MIRA antigen-specificity platform. Breadth meant the fraction of unique TCRs that were SARS-CoV-2-associated, whereas depth meant the fraction of total T cells that were SARS-CoV-2-associated. Each spike-specific TCR was assigned to its reactive spike region and to a CD4 or CD8 class using the MIRA data. Log10-transformed breadth and depth values were compared by one-way ANOVA with Sidak's multiple comparisons tests. TCRdb mirrors the immuneACCESS table, restricted to in-frame sequences. Some clones are absent from its copies; in checked studies, under half trace to an unresolved V gene, and the reason for the others is unknown. D and trimming come from the DNA, and the V and J calls and clone size come from that table. Counted in this sample were 130,000 to 150,000 clones; about nine tenths of them appeared once. Of the sample, over 13% is held by the ten largest clones.

Beyond this particular receptor, the publication reports: Because no samples from the day 14 peak response were available, repertoires could be characterized only after the peak T cell response. CD4 TCRs associated with the vaccine covered the entire spike protein, and the dominant responses were in regions 160-218 and 743-854. Participants were mostly white British, with more females than males. The authors suggested clonal diversity may have been underestimated. Epitopes outside the regions mutated in the B.1.351 and B.1.1.7 variants were reportedly recognized by nearly half of the unique spike-specific TCRs. A significant rise in spike-specific TCR breadth and depth was observed after two AZD1222 doses relative to day 0 and relative to MenACWY recipients. Conclusions about previously exposed vaccinees were limited because only a handful of AZD1222 recipients were SARS-CoV-2 seropositive at baseline. The 56-69-year group was small, and its depth increase did not reach significance, likely because of low power.

The junction shows trimming of 2 bases on V and 2 bases on J, and the gene matches do not reach 4 bases of it. Taken from cysteine to phenylalanine, the CDR3 has 15 residues. Only the CDR3 part of the read is kept: 45 bases, read in frame from the first base. From a lookup of the germline V gene, CDR1 and CDR2 are SGDLS and YYNGEE. Interpreted using the paper, the time point label stands for: baseline before first vaccination. The vaccinee samples were drawn from two UK trials, COV001 and COV002, one of which was a single-blind randomized controlled phase 2/3 trial testing AZD1222 (ChAdOx1 nCoV-19) in healthy adults. Trial participant PBMC samples were collected at day 0 and day 28 after the second dose for TCRbeta chain sequencing.

Rearrangement joined TRBV9 to TRBJ1-3, and TRBD1 aligns with 7 junction nucleotides. The origin of this receptor is an adult in good health. The starting material was peripheral blood, obtained on day 0 of AZD1222 vaccination. This receptor carries the CDR3 CASSVGQRAGNTIYF. The sequenced DNA: TGTGCCAGCAGCGTGGGACAGAGGGCTGGAAACACCATATATTTT.